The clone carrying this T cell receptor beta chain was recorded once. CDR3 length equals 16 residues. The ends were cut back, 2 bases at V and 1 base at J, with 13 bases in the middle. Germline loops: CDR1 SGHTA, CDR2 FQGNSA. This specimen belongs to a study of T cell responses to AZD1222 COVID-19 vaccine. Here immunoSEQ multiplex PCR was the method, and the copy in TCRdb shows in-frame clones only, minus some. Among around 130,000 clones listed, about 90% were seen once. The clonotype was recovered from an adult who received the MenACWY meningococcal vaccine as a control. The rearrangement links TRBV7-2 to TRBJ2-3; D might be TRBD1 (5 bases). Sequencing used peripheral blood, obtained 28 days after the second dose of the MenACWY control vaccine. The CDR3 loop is CASSLNQGKGTDTQYF. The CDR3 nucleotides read TGTGCCAGCAGCTTAAACCAGGGCAAAGGCACAGATACGCAGTATTTT.